This T cell receptor beta chain was captured in a study of blood T cell repertoires in COVID-19. Study context: Acute and convalescent COVID-19 specimens originated in the United States, Italy and Spain. T cells, B-cell-depleted T cells, or PBMCs provided the cDNA or gDNA that served as material.

How the authors handled the data: Reference gene primers were amplified, and this amplification served to estimate nucleated cell counts. Here immunoSEQ multiplex PCR was the method, and the copy in TCRdb shows in-frame clones only, minus some. The V and J calls and clone size come from that table; D and trimming were worked out from the DNA. The sample holds fewer than 300,000 clones; approximately 83% are singletons and the top ten take 13%. Trimming took 6 bases from V and 3 from J; bases not matched to a gene: 8. CDR1 and CDR2 (germline): LNHNV, YYDKDF (reference sequence). The CDR3 runs to 15 residues.

The gene calls are TRBV15 and TRBJ1-1; 9 bases fit TRBD1. This sequence originates from a human donor in a cohort sampled during active COVID-19. The sequencing sample was made of peripheral blood. CDR3 bases: TGTGCCACCAGTGAACCGGGACAGGGCCACACTGAAGCTTTCTTT. Translated: CATSEPGQGHTEAFF. The full variable domain, in which reference TRBV15 and TRBJ1-1 provide the parts outside the CDR3, is DAMVIQNPRYQVTQFGKPVTLSCSQTLNHNVMYWYQQKSSQAPKLLFHYYDKDFNNEADTPDNFQSRRPNTSFCFLDIRSPGLGDTAMYLCATSEPGQGHTEAFFGQGTRLTVV.